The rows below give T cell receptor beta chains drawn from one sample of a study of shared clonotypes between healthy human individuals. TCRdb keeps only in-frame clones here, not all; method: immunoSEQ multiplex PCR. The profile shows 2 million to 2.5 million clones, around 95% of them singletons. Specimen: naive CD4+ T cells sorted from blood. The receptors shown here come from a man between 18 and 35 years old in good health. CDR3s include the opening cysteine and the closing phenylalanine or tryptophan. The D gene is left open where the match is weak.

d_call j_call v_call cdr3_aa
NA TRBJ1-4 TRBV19 CASNQANEKLFF
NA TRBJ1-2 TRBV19 CASSVGGPYGYTF
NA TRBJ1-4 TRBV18 CASSPSGGATNEKLFF
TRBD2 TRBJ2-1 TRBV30 CAWSPGLAVEQFF
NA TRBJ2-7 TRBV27 CASRPGRTYEQYF
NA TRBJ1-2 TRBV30 CAWSGSRGHYGYTF
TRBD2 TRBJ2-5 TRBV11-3 CASSPGSGGKQETQYF
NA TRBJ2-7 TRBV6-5 CASSYIRQVGYEQYF
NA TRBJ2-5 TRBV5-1 CASSWSKETQYF
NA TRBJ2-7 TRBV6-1 CASSESIGVASYEQYF
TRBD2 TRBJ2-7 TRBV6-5 CASSYSTLAGPYEQYF
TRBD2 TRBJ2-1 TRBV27 CASTSSGGNYNEQFF
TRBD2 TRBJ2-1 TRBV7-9 CASSGTSVLNEQFF
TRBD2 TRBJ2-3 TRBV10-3 CASAPASGTTDTQYF
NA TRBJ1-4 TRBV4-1 CASSQDTWGKLFF
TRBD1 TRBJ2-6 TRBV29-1 CSVGQESSGANVLTF
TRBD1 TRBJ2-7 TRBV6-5 CASRPTGGPGEQYF